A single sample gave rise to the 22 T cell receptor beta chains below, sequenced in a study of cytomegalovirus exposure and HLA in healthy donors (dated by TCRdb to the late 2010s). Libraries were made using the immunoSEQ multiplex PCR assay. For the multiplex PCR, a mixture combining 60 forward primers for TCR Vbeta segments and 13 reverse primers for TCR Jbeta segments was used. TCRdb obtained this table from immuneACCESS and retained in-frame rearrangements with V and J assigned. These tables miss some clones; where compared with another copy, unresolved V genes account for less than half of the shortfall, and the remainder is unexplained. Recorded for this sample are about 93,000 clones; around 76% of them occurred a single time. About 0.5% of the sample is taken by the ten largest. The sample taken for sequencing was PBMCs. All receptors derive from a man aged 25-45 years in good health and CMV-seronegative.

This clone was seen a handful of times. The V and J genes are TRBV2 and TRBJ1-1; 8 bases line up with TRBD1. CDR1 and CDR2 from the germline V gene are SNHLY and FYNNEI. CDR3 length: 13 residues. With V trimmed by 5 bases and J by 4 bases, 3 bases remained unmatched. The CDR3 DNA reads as TGTGCCAGCAGTCAAACAGGGGGCACTGAAGCTTTCTTT. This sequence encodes CASSQTGGTEAFF.

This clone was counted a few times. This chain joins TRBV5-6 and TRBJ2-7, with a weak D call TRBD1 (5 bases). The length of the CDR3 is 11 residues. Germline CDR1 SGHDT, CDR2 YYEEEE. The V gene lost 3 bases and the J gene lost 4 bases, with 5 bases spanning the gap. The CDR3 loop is CASSYRYEQYF. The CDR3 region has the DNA TGTGCCAGCAGCTACAGGTACGAGCAGTACTTC.

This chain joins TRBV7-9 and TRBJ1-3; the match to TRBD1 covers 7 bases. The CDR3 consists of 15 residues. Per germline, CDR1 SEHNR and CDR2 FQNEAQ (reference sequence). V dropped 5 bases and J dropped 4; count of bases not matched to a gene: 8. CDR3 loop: CASSGSLDRGNTIYF. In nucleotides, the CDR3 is TGTGCCAGCAGCGGTTCGTTGGACAGGGGAAACACCATATATTTT.

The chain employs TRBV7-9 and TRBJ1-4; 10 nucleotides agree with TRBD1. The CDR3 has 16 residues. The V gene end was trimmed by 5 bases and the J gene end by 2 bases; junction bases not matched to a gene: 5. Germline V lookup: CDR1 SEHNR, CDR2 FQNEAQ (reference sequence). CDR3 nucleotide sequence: TGTGCCAGCAGCGGACCGGGACAGGGGACTAATGAAAAACTGTTTTTT. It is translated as CASSGPGQGTNEKLFF.

Here the CDR3 DNA reads TGTGCCAGCAGCGTAGAGGACAGGTTGAGTTCCGGAAACACCATATATTTT. It encodes CASSVEDRLSSGNTIYF. V and J are TRBV9 and TRBJ1-3; 7 bases agree with TRBD1. This CDR3 region has 17 residues. Germline values: CDR1 SGDLS, CDR2 YYNGEE. The V segment lost 0 bases and the J segment 4 bases; nucleotides outside the gene matches: 10.

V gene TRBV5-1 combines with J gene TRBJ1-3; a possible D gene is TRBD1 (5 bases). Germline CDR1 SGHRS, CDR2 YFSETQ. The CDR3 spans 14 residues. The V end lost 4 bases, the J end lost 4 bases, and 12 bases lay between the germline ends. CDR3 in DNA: TGCGCCAGCAGCCTCGGACACGGCGGAAACACCATATATTTT. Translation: CASSLGHGGNTIYF.

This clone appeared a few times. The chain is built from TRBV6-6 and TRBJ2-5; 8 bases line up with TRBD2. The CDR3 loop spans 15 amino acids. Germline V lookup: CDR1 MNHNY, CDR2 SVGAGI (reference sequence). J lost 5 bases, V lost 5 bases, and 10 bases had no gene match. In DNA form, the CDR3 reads TGTGCCAGCAGTGACGGGGGACTAGGAGGCGAGACCCAGTACTTC. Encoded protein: CASSDGGLGGETQYF.

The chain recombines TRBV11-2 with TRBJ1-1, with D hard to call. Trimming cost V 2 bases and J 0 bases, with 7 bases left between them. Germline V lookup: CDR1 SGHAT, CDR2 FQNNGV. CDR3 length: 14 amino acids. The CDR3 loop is CASSLSQMNTEAFF. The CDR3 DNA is TGTGCCAGCAGCTTATCACAGATGAACACTGAAGCTTTCTTT. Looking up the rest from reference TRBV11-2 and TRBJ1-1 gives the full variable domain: EAGVAQSPRYKIIEKRQSVAFWCNPISGHATLYWYQQILGQGPKLLIQFQNNGVVDDSQLPKDRFSAERLKGVDSTLKIQPAKLEDSAVYLCASSLSQMNTEAFFGQGTRLTVV.

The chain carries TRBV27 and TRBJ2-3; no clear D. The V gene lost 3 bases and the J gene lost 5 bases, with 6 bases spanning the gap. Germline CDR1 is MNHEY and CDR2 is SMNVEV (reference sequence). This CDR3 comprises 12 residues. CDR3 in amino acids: CASSFNRDTQYF. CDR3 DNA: TGTGCCAGCAGTTTTAATCGAGATACGCAGTATTTT.

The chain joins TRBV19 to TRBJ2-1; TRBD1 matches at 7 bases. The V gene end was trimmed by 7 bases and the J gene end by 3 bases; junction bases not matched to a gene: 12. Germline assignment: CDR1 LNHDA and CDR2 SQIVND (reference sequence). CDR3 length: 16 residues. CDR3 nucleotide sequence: TGTGCCAGTACCGGTCTACAGGGGTTAGACTACAATGAGCAGTTCTTC. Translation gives CASTGLQGLDYNEQFF.

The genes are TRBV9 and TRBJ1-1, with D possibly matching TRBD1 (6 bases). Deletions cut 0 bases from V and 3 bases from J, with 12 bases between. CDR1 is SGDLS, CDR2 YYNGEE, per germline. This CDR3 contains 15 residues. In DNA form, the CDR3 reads TGTGCCAGCAGCGTAGCTGGGCAGGGGTACACTGAAGCTTTCTTT. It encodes CASSVAGQGYTEAFF.

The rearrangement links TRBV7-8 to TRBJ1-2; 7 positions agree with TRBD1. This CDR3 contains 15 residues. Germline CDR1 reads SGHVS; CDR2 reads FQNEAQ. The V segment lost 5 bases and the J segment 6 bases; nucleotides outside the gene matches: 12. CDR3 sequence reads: CASSQRATGRNGYTF. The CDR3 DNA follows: TGTGCCAGCAGCCAAAGAGCGACAGGGCGGAATGGCTACACCTTC. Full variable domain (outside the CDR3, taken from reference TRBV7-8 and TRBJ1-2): GAGVSQSPRYKVAKRGQDVALRCDPISGHVSLFWYQQALGQGPEFLTYFQNEAQLDKSGLPSDRFFAERPEGSVSTLKIQRTQQEDSAVYLCASSQRATGRNGYTFGSGTRLTVV.

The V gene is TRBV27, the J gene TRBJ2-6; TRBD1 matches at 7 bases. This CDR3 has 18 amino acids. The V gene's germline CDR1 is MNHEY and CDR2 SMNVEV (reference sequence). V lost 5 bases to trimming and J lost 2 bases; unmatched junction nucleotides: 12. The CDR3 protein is CASSPRPGQSTGANVLTF. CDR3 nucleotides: TGTGCCAGCAGTCCCCGCCCGGGACAGTCTACTGGGGCCAACGTCCTGACTTTC.

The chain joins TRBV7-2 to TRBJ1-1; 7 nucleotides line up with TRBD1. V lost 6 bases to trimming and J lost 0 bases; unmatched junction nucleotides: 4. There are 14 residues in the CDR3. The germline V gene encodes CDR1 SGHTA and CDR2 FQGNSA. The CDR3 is CASRPGQLNTEAFF. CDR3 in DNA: TGTGCCAGCAGACCGGGACAGTTGAACACTGAAGCTTTCTTT.

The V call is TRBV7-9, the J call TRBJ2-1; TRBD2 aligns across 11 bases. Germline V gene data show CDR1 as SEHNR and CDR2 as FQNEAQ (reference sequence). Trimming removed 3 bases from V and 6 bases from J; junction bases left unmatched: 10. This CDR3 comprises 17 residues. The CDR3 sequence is CASSFSPGLAGGNEQFF. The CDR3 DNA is TGTGCCAGCAGCTTTTCCCCCGGACTAGCGGGCGGCAATGAGCAGTTCTTC.

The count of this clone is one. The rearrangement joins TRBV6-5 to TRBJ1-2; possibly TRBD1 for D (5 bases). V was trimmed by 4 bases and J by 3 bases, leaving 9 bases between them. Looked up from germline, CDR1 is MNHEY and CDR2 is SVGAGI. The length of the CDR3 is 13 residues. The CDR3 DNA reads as TGTGCCAGCAGTTTCCAGGGTGACTATGGCTACACCTTC. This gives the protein CASSFQGDYGYTF.

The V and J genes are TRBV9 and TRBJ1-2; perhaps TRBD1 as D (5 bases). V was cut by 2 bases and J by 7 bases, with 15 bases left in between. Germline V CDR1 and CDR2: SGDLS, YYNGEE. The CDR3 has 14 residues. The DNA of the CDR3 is TGTGCCAGCAGCGTTTGGGGCAGCTGGCCTGGCTACACCTTC. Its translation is CASSVWGSWPGYTF.

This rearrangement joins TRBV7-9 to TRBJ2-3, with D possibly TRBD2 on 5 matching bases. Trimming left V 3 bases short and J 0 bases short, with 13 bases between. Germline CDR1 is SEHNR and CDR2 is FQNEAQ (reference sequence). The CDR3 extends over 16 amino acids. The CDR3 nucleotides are TGTGCCAGCAGCTTGGGAGTTAGGGTTAGCACAGATACGCAGTATTTT. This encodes CASSLGVRVSTDTQYF.

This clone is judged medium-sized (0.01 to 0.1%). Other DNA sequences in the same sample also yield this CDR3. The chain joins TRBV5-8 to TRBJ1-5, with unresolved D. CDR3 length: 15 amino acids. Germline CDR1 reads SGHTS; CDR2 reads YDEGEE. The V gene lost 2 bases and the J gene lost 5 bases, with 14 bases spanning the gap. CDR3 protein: CASSFGVEEDQPQHF. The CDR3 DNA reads TGTGCCAGCAGCTTTGGGGTGGAGGAAGATCAGCCCCAGCATTTT. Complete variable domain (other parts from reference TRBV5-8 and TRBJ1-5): EAGVTQSPTHLIKTRGQQATLRCSPISGHTSVYWYQQALGLGLQFLLWYDEGEERNRGNFPPRFSGRQFPNYSSELNVNALELEDSALYLCASSFGVEEDQPQHFGDGTRLSIL.

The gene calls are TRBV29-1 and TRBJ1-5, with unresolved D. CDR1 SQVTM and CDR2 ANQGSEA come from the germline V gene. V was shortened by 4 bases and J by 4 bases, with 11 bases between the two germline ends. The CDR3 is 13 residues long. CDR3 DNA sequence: TGCAGCGTTGCTCAAGCGGGGAATCAGCCCCAGCATTTT. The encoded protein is CSVAQAGNQPQHF.

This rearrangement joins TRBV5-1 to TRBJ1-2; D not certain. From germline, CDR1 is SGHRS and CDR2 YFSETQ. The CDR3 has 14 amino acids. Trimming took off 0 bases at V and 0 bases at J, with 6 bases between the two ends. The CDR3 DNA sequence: TGCGCCAGCAGCTTGGGCGAAGCTAACTATGGCTACACCTTC. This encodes CASSLGEANYGYTF. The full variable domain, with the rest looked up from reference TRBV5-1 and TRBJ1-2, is KAGVTQTPRYLIKTRGQQVTLSCSPISGHRSVSWYQQTPGQGLQFLFEYFSETQRNKGNFPGRFSGRQFSNSRSEMNVSTLELGDSALYLCASSLGEANYGYTFGSGTRLTVV.

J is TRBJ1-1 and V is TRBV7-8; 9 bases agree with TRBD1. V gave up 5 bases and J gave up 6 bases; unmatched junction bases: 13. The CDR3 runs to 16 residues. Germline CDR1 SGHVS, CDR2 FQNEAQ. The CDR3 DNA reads TGTGCCAGCAGCGAGCGTAGGATCGGGACAGGGTCTGAAGCTTTCTTT. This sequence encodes CASSERRIGTGSEAFF.